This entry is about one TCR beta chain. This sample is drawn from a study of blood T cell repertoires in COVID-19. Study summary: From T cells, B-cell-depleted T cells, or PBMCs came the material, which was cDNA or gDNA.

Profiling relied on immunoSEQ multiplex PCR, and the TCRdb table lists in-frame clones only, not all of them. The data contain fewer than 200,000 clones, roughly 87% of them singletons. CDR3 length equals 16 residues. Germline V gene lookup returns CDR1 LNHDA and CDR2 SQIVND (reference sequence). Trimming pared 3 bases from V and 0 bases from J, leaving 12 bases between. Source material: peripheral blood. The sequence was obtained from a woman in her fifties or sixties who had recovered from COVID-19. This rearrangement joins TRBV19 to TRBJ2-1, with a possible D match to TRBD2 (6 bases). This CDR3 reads CASSMGRGSSYNEQFF. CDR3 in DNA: TGTGCCAGTAGTATGGGTCGGGGGAGCTCCTACAATGAGCAGTTCTTC.